This TCR beta chain was sequenced for a study of regulatory T cells in long-lasting Graves disease (dated by TCRdb to 2020 to 2022). For context, the study as a whole: Persistent Graves' disease meant more than 5 years of antithyroid drug treatment with TSH receptor autoantibodies that stayed positive. A total of roughly 35 samples were covered by TCR sequencing, comprising approximately 13 persistent and around 20 newly diagnosed Graves' disease patients. Persistent Graves' disease patients were compared with newly diagnosed Graves' disease patients by peripheral blood TCR sequencing and RNA sequencing. In the clinical cohort, patients with persistent Graves' disease had used antithyroid drugs for an average of around 9.3 years. The study took place in China and was registered as a clinical trial.

Taken from cysteine to phenylalanine, the CDR3 has 11 residues. Just the 33-base CDR3 DNA is kept, in frame starting at base 1. A distance of 4 bases separates the germline ends of V and J, which lose 5 bases and 4 bases respectively. CDR1 and CDR2, per the germline V gene, are LGHNT and FRNRAP. The sample's time point, from its label and the paper: persistent/refractory GD, antithyroid drugs over 5 years with positive TRAb. RNA was extracted from PBMCs in TRIzol for both TCR sequencing and RNA sequencing. The diagnosis of Graves' disease was made according to American Thyroid Association guidelines. The patients came from an endocrinology department in Xi'an, China. Each patient gave approximately 9.7 milliliters of peripheral blood, collected in an EDTA anticoagulant tube. PBMCs were isolated by Ficoll Paque Plus density gradient separation without further T cell sorting. An Agilent 2100 Bioanalyzer and agarose gel were used to check RNA quality, while a NanoDrop 2000 measured RNA concentration.

The method was multiplex PCR. TCRdb names Illumina HiSeq 4000 as the instrument used. iRepertoire HTBI primers and Arm-PCR amplification of CDR3 regions were used to construct TCR beta libraries. Gel purification was performed on PCR products prior to sequencing. On the study's bioinformatics: Gene usage analysis of CDR3 amino acid clonotypes relied on the approximately 68 TRBV and about 13 TRBJ segments identified across samples. COPE and FqMerger were used to merge the filtered high-quality paired reads into contigs. BLAST was used to align contigs to IMGT TRBV, TRBD and TRBJ reference genes, and CDR3 was defined according to IMGT. Clonotypes above 0.1% frequency were classified as highly expanded clones. Repertoire diversity was measured by Shannon entropy, and V-J evenness by the Gini coefficient. A clonotype was considered public if more than one individual shared it. TCRdb passed the public sequencing reads through fastp at Q25 and MiXCR, retaining productive beta sequences. CDR3 protein sequences are deduplicated, and each keeps its most common genes and DNA. For this entry, the V and J calls and clone size follow TCRdb and not the study's own pipeline. A total of roughly 490,000 distinct CDR3 sequences appear in this sample, under 25% of them only once. The leading ten clones occupy roughly 13% of the sample.

As regards this clonotype: Which antigen it targets is not known. Within one base of it there is no much larger clone, and no base qualities were kept.

Results and caveats for the whole study, not just this receptor: Because the primary lesion, thyroid tissue, could not be accessed, the study looked at peripheral blood alone. Sequencing and analysis were limited to the TCR beta chain. Preferential use of TRBV28, TRBJ1-2 and TRBJ2-5 was observed in persistent disease, whereas TRBV20-1 and TRBJ2-1 were favored in newly diagnosed disease. Patients with persistent disease shared more public clonotypes (around 2,500) than newly diagnosed patients did (around 1,000). The authors noted that the small sample size was a limitation that may lower accuracy. Compared with newly diagnosed patients, persistent Graves' disease patients had lower TCR Shannon entropy and fewer highly expanded clones, which suggests clonal expansion.

Material: peripheral blood mononuclear cells (PBMCs), obtained when the disease was refractory, from a patient treated with antithyroid drugs. The sequence came from a female donor with Graves disease. The receptor chain draws on TRBV12-5 and TRBJ2-3; the D gene assignment is ambiguous. The CDR3 region: CASGIADTQYF. DNA sequence: TGTGCTAGTGGTATTGCAGATACGCAGTATTTT.